This T cell receptor beta chain derives from a study of OX40 agonist ivuxolimab in advanced cancers. It was autoimmune disease history or systemic immunosuppression that excluded patients. Germline CDR1 is SGHDT and CDR2 is YYEEEE. The CDR3 loop spans 14 amino acids. V lost 3 bases, J lost 8 bases, and 15 bases lay in between. The method was immunoSEQ multiplex PCR; TCRdb's version includes in-frame clones alone and lacks a portion of them. Of tens of thousands of clones in the sample, around 86% were seen once. The chain uses TRBV5-6 and TRBJ2-1, with D perhaps matching TRBD1 (5 bases). The source is an adult with an advanced solid tumor such as melanoma, head and neck, liver or kidney cancer. This sample comprised CD4+ or CD8+ T cells sorted from blood, obtained in a trial of the OX40 agonist ivuxolimab. The CDR3 sequence: CASSWQGTRDEQFF. CDR3 sequence (DNA): TGTGCCAGCAGCTGGCAGGGAACCCGGGATGAGCAGTTCTTC.